Listed here is a single T cell receptor beta chain. The data were obtained in a study of blood T cell repertoires in COVID-19. Original data processing: Nucleated cell number was recorded as an estimate derived from reference gene primer amplification. The method was immunoSEQ multiplex PCR; TCRdb's version includes in-frame clones alone and lacks a portion of them. That table supplies the V and J calls and clone size; D and trimming were determined from the DNA. The table includes about 360,000 clones, 81% detected once. Germline lookup yields CDR1 KGHSH and CDR2 LQKENI. V shed 2 bases, J shed 5 bases, and the junction held 15 bases outside the gene matches. The CDR3 is made up of 18 amino acids.

Source material: peripheral blood. The source of this sequence is a human donor with acute or convalescent COVID-19. The donor label of this sample is uncertain. The chain uses TRBV18 and TRBJ2-5; TRBD2 aligns across 9 bases. This CDR3 is CASSPAGKAREGVETQYF. The CDR3 bases are TGTGCCAGCTCACCAGCGGGAAAAGCGCGGGAGGGAGTGGAGACCCAGTACTTC. Based on the CDR3 plus reference TRBV18 and TRBJ2-5, the full variable domain is NAGVMQNPRHLVRRRGQEARLRCSPMKGHSHVYWYRQLPEEGLKFMVYLQKENIIDESGMPKERFSAEFPKEGPSILRIQQVVRGDSAAYFCASSPAGKAREGVETQYFGPGTRLLVL.